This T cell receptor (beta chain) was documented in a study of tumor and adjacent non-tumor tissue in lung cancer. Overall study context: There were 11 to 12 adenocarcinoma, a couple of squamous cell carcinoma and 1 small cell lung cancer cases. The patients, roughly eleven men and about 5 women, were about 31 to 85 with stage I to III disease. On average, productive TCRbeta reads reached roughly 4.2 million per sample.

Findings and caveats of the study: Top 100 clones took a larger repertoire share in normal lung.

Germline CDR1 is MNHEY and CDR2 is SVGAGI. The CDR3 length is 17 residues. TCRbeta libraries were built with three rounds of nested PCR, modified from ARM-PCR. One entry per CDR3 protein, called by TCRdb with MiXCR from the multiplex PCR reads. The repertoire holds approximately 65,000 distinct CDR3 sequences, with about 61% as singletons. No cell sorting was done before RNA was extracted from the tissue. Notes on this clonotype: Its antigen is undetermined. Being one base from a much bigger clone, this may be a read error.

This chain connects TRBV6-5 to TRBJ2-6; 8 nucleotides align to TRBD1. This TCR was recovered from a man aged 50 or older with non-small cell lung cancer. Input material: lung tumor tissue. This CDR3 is CASRLGQGSSGVNVLTF. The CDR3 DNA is TGTGCCAGCAGGCTTGGACAGGGAAGTTCTGGGGTCAACGTCCTGACTTTC.